The 3 T cell receptor beta chains below were found in one sample sequenced in a study of blood T cell repertoires in COVID-19. Clones were sequenced by immunoSEQ multiplex PCR, and TCRdb holds only the in-frame ones, with some missing. The sample lists 150,000 to 200,000 clones, around four fifths occurring once. The sample consisted of peripheral blood. These receptors were obtained from a man in his 60s with COVID-19, enrolled during active disease.

The chain recombines TRBV4-3 with TRBJ1-2; D is ambiguous. V lost 0 bases and J lost 4, with 6 bases in between. CDR3 size: 13 residues. In germline, CDR1 is LGHNA, CDR2 YSLEER. The CDR3 sequence is CASSQDSGYGYTF. CDR3 bases: TGCGCCAGCAGCCAAGATAGCGGCTATGGCTACACCTTC.

The chain recombines TRBV29-1 with TRBJ1-2; maybe TRBD1 (5 bases). The CDR3 extends over 13 amino acids. Germline V CDR1 and CDR2: SQVTM, ANQGSEA. The V and J ends lost 4 bases and 2 bases respectively, with 11 bases between them. As DNA, the CDR3 is TGCAGCGTTGGGGGAGGGGAAAACTATGGCTACACCTTC. This gives the protein CSVGGGENYGYTF.

The chain carries TRBV30 and TRBJ1-3; the D is unclear. With 5 bases removed from V and 4 bases from J, the gap between germline ends came to 12 bases. There are 13 residues in the CDR3. Germline CDR1 is GTSNPN and CDR2 is SVGIG (reference sequence). The CDR3 region is CAWDLSGGNTIYF. The CDR3 coding sequence is TGTGCCTGGGACTTATCGGGAGGAAACACCATATATTTT.